A selection of T cell receptor beta chains follows, all from one sample in a study of regulatory T cells in long-lasting Graves disease. TCRdb redid the calling of the multiplex PCR reads with MiXCR, one entry per CDR3 protein. The sample lists 400,000 to 450,000 distinct CDR3 sequences, under 15% occurring once. A further study also used this sample, focusing on T cells in Graves' hyperthyroidism and ophthalmopathy.

This sample comprised peripheral blood mononuclear cells (PBMCs), obtained at new diagnosis, from a patient treated with antithyroid drugs. The receptors here all came from a woman aged 30 to 39 with Graves disease. Both conserved end residues are part of each CDR3. A D gene is named only where the DNA matches it firmly. Part of the rows lack a size; the others show once, few, many or a class for expanded clones.

>TRBV7-8|-|-|TRBJ2-1
CASSLRASWYNEQFF
TGTGCCAGCAGCCTTCGGGCTAGTTGGTACAATGAGCAGTTCTTC
>TRBV6-1|-|-|TRBJ2-1
CASRAVSLTGTGNEQFF
TGTGCCAGTAGGGCCGTTTCACTTACTGGAACCGGCAATGAGCAGTTCTTC
>TRBV6-1|-|many|TRBJ2-1
CGSRDPTYNEQFF
TGTGGCAGCCGCGATCCCACCTACAATGAGCAGTTCTTC
>TRBV2|TRBD2|-|TRBJ2-5
CASSERRLAGGGINAETQYF
TGTGCCAGCAGTGAAAGGCGCCTAGCGGGAGGCGGAATTAACGCAGAGACCCAGTACTTC
>TRBV19|-|-|TRBJ1-5
CASSDPGAGNQPQHF
TGTGCCAGTAGTGACCCGGGGGCAGGCAATCAGCCCCAGCATTTT
>TRBV5-1|TRBD1|many|TRBJ2-3
CASSLQQGKADTQYF
TGCGCCAGCAGCTTACAACAGGGGAAGGCAGATACGCAGTATTTT
>TRBV20-1|TRBD2|many|TRBJ2-1
CSAPSSGSWVYNEQFF
TGCAGTGCCCCCTCTAGCGGGAGTTGGGTGTACAATGAGCAGTTCTTC
>TRBV15|TRBD2|many|TRBJ2-3
CATSRGLAGDGDTQYF
TGTGCCACCAGCAGAGGGCTAGCGGGAGATGGAGATACGCAGTATTTT
>TRBV5-1|TRBD2|many|TRBJ2-1
CASSYPGTSGREQFF
TGCGCCAGCAGCTACCCCGGGACTAGCGGGCGTGAGCAGTTCTTC
>TRBV5-4|-|-|TRBJ2-5
CASSYRDPGETQYF
TGTGCCAGCAGCTACCGGGACCCCGGGGAGACCCAGTACTTC
>TRBV6-9|-|-|TRBJ2-3
CASSSEPDTQYF
TGTGCCAGCAGTTCAGAGCCAGATACGCAGTATTTT
>TRBV29-1|TRBD1|-|TRBJ1-3
CSALGTGEFGNTIYF
TGCAGCGCCCTAGGGACAGGGGAGTTCGGAAACACCATATATTTT
>TRBV13|-|many|TRBJ2-5
CASSLGLTPQETQYF
TGTGCCAGCAGCTTAGGGCTAACCCCCCAAGAGACCCAGTACTTC
>TRBV27|TRBD2|few|TRBJ2-1
CASSGLSGSVNEQFF
TGTGCCAGCAGTGGGCTAAGCGGGAGTGTCAATGAGCAGTTCTTC